A selection of T cell receptor beta chains follows, all from one sample in a study of response to subunit inactivated influenza vaccine. TCRdb ran MiXCR on the RT-PCR reads and lists one entry per CDR3 protein. The sample consists of a few hundred thousand distinct CDR3 sequences, 14% of them appearing once. The sample in question was PBMCs from blood, obtained roughly 13 days after vaccination. Receptors were obtained from a man aged 45-65 years who received an inactivated influenza vaccine. CDR3s leave out the opening cysteine and the closing phenylalanine or tryptophan.

cdr3_aa: ASSLGVGFGSTDTQY
j_call: TRBJ2-3
v_call: TRBV11-2

cdr3_aa: ASSLLSLAKNIQY
j_call: TRBJ2-4
v_call: TRBV27

cdr3_aa: ATSVSGRNTGELF
j_call: TRBJ2-2
v_call: TRBV24-1

cdr3_aa: ASSLPGLPEQY
j_call: TRBJ2-7
v_call: TRBV28

cdr3_aa: ASSLGTDSYNEQF
j_call: TRBJ2-1
v_call: TRBV27

cdr3_aa: ASRRPGQGSPNTGELF
j_call: TRBJ2-2
v_call: TRBV4-1

cdr3_aa: SAKAGTGNNEQF
j_call: TRBJ2-1
v_call: TRBV20-1

cdr3_aa: ASSPELLVDTQY
j_call: TRBJ2-3
v_call: TRBV7-2

cdr3_aa: ASSQDWGREAGGSYEQY
j_call: TRBJ2-7
v_call: TRBV4-3

cdr3_aa: ASSLGHTQSHSPLH
j_call: TRBJ1-6
v_call: TRBV6-5

cdr3_aa: ASSPIGGAVGNQPQH
j_call: TRBJ1-5
v_call: TRBV18

cdr3_aa: ASSSLNRAWETQY
j_call: TRBJ2-5
v_call: TRBV11-2

cdr3_aa: SAPLPRASYEQY
j_call: TRBJ2-7
v_call: TRBV20-1

cdr3_aa: ASSLSTGNTGELF
j_call: TRBJ2-2
v_call: TRBV27

cdr3_aa: ASKAETNQPQH
j_call: TRBJ1-5
v_call: TRBV7-2

cdr3_aa: TPFLASPYNEQF
j_call: TRBJ2-1
v_call: TRBV20-1

cdr3_aa: SVVSLAPETQY
j_call: TRBJ2-5
v_call: TRBV29-1

cdr3_aa: ASSPNDRDSEEQY
j_call: TRBJ2-7
v_call: TRBV4-2

cdr3_aa: ASSILAGVAEQY
j_call: TRBJ2-7
v_call: TRBV7-2

cdr3_aa: ASSPGQGAFETQY
j_call: TRBJ2-5
v_call: TRBV28

cdr3_aa: ASSLGQGVGTQY
j_call: TRBJ2-5
v_call: TRBV27

cdr3_aa: ASKNSWVQGATDTQY
j_call: TRBJ2-3
v_call: TRBV12-3/TRBV12-4

cdr3_aa: SAGEPGLAKNIQY
j_call: TRBJ2-4
v_call: TRBV20-1

cdr3_aa: ASSVAASYNEQF
j_call: TRBJ2-1
v_call: TRBV9

cdr3_aa: ASSFGSIAYEQY
j_call: TRBJ2-7
v_call: TRBV12-3/TRBV12-4

cdr3_aa: SAPTSGVTYEQY
j_call: TRBJ2-7
v_call: TRBV20-1

cdr3_aa: ASSLVVNNEQF
j_call: TRBJ2-1
v_call: TRBV7-2

cdr3_aa: ASSFSLAREQY
j_call: TRBJ2-7
v_call: TRBV5-1

cdr3_aa: ASSNRKERANNEQF
j_call: TRBJ2-1
v_call: TRBV28

cdr3_aa: ASSVMGQGPYEQY
j_call: TRBJ2-7
v_call: TRBV7-2

cdr3_aa: SASKGGFSYEQY
j_call: TRBJ2-7
v_call: TRBV20-1

cdr3_aa: ASSFSEAGAHEQY
j_call: TRBJ2-7
v_call: TRBV28

cdr3_aa: ASSQAQGTEAF
j_call: TRBJ1-1
v_call: TRBV14

cdr3_aa: ASRTGFQETQY
j_call: TRBJ2-5
v_call: TRBV5-1

cdr3_aa: ASSLVLRDRGPSEQY
j_call: TRBJ2-7
v_call: TRBV7-6

cdr3_aa: ASSQDPDSSYGYT
j_call: TRBJ1-2
v_call: TRBV4-2

cdr3_aa: ASSRRGGDTQY
j_call: TRBJ2-3
v_call: TRBV12-3/TRBV12-4

cdr3_aa: ASSQETRHEQF
j_call: TRBJ2-1
v_call: TRBV3-1

cdr3_aa: ASSLNGYNEQF
j_call: TRBJ2-1
v_call: TRBV27

cdr3_aa: ATSDPDRGETQY
j_call: TRBJ2-5
v_call: TRBV24-1

cdr3_aa: ASSHRGVEEKLF
j_call: TRBJ1-4
v_call: TRBV12-3/TRBV12-4

cdr3_aa: ASSLRTGSYNSPLH
j_call: TRBJ1-6
v_call: TRBV27

cdr3_aa: ASSLVSENTEAF
j_call: TRBJ1-1
v_call: TRBV7-6